Shown below are 24 T cell receptor beta chains from a single sample sequenced in a study of blood T cell repertoires in COVID-19. Here immunoSEQ multiplex PCR was the method, and the copy in TCRdb shows in-frame clones only, minus some. The sample consists of about 130,000 clones, approximately 81% of them appearing once. Sequencing was carried out using peripheral blood. The receptors were gathered from a man in his 60s with acute or convalescent COVID-19.

The chain carries TRBV4-1 and TRBJ1-3, with a weak D call TRBD1 (5 bases). Per germline, CDR1 MGHRA and CDR2 YSYEKL. The CDR3 is made up of 15 amino acids. Trimming left V 1 base short and J 3 bases short, with 10 bases between. CDR3 in DNA: TGCGCCAGCAGCCAAGGGACAAGGAATGGAAACACCATATATTTT. As protein: CASSQGTRNGNTIYF.

The CDR3 sequence: CASSVSRSEQYF. In DNA form, the CDR3 reads TGCGCCAGCAGTGTCAGTCGGAGCGAGCAGTACTTC. The V call is TRBV10-2, the J call TRBJ2-7, with no clear D. The CDR3 sequence is 12 residues long. Germline V CDR1 and CDR2: WSHSY, SAAADI. V lost 4 bases to trimming and J lost 6 bases, with 10 bases between them.

The V gene is TRBV6-1, the J gene TRBJ2-1; no clear D gene. The CDR3 covers 15 residues. V gave up 1 base and J gave up 3 bases, with 10 bases separating them. CDR1 is MNHNS and CDR2 is SASEGT in the germline V gene. The CDR3 DNA reads TGTGCCAGCAGTGAAGGGGCCGCCCTCTACAATGAGCAGTTCTTC. Amino acid sequence: CASSEGAALYNEQFF.

This clone occurred once. V gene TRBV9 combines with J gene TRBJ1-1, with a weak D call TRBD1 (6 bases). CDR3 length: 15 residues. V lost 2 bases to trimming and J lost 4 bases, with 15 bases between them. Germline-derived CDR1 and CDR2 are SGDLS and YYNGEE. The CDR3 coding sequence is TGTGCCAGCAGCGTGCGGCAGGGGCAGGGCACTGAAGCTTTCTTT. It encodes CASSVRQGQGTEAFF.

V usage is TRBV7-2 and J usage is TRBJ1-5; 8 nucleotides agree with TRBD1. CDR1 and CDR2 from the germline V gene are SGHTA and FQGNSA. Losses at the gene ends were 3 bases for V and 4 bases for J; bases not matched to a gene: 5. CDR3 length: 15 residues. The CDR3 is CASSFTWTGNQPQHF. The CDR3 DNA reads TGTGCCAGCAGCTTCACCTGGACAGGGAATCAGCCCCAGCATTTT.

The J gene is TRBJ2-2, the V gene TRBV12-3 or TRBV12-4, with 7 bases aligning to TRBD2. J was trimmed by 6 bases and V by 11 bases; bases with no gene match: 3. CDR3 size: 11 residues. The CDR3 DNA reads TGTGCCTCTCGGGGGGCCGGGGAGCTGTTTTTT. It codes for CASRGAGELFF.

This chain uses TRBV5-6 with TRBJ1-1; D remains unclear. Trimming removed 7 bases at V and 0 bases at J, with 10 bases between. The CDR3 extends over 13 amino acids. Germline V gene data show CDR1 as SGHDT and CDR2 as YYEEEE. For the CDR3, the DNA is TGTGCCAGCGGAACAGAGATGAACACTGAAGCTTTCTTT. Its protein is CASGTEMNTEAFF.

The V gene is TRBV5-1, the J gene TRBJ2-7, with TRBD2 matching over 8 bases. Germline lookup yields CDR1 SGHRS and CDR2 YFSETQ. CDR3 length: 14 residues. Unmatched junction bases numbered 7, after V lost 3 bases and J lost 5 bases. CDR3 in amino acids: CASSYGGVSDEQYF. The CDR3 coding sequence is TGCGCCAGCAGCTACGGGGGGGTTTCGGACGAGCAGTACTTC.

This chain uses TRBV30 with TRBJ2-2, with D perhaps matching TRBD2 (5 bases). CDR1 GTSNPN and CDR2 SVGIG come from the germline V gene (reference sequence). Trimming shortened V by 4 bases and J by 1 base, and 13 bases separated the two germline ends. The CDR3 length is 15 residues. The CDR3 DNA reads as TGTGCCTGGAAGTCGAAGGACTGGAACACCGGGGAGCTGTTTTTT. Translated: CAWKSKDWNTGELFF.

Only one count was recorded for this clone. The chain combines TRBV19 with TRBJ1-5; no definite D call. Trimming left V 8 bases short and J 1 base short, with 6 bases between. CDR1 LNHDA and CDR2 SQIVND come from the germline V gene (reference sequence). This CDR3 region has 12 residues. CDR3 sequence: CASRESNQPQHF. CDR3 bases: TGTGCCAGTCGGGAGAGCAATCAGCCCCAGCATTTT.

This chain links TRBV27 with TRBJ1-2; D is perhaps TRBD1 (6 bases). Germline CDR1 is MNHEY and CDR2 is SMNVEV (reference sequence). Trimming stripped 6 bases from V and 6 bases from J, with 14 bases between. This CDR3 region has 13 residues. The CDR3 region has the DNA TGTGCCAGCAGACCTAATACAGGGCATGGCTACACCTTC. It specifies CASRPNTGHGYTF.

The chain combines TRBV7-6 with TRBJ1-2; 10 bases agree with TRBD1. Germline lookup yields CDR1 SGHVS and CDR2 FNYEAQ. V shed 5 bases, J shed 8 bases, and the junction held 5 bases outside the gene matches. This CDR3 is 13 amino acids long. The CDR3 nucleotides read TGTGCCAGCAGCCTTGACAGGGGGCTCGGCTACACCTTC. Amino acids: CASSLDRGLGYTF.

The rearrangement uses TRBV6-5 and TRBJ1-1; D gene uncertain. The V gene lost 8 bases and the J gene lost 1 base, with 14 bases spanning the gap. The CDR3 spans 14 residues. Germline V CDR1 and CDR2: MNHEY, SVGAGI. In DNA form, the CDR3 reads TGTGCCAGCCTTCCGGGTCGGAAGAACACTGAAGCTTTCTTT. Protein: CASLPGRKNTEAFF.

The V gene is TRBV19, the J gene TRBJ2-1; weak D call: TRBD2 (6 bases). V lost 1 base to trimming and J lost 8 bases, with 15 bases between them. From germline, CDR1 is LNHDA and CDR2 SQIVND (reference sequence). There are 15 residues in the CDR3. As DNA, the CDR3 is TGTGCCAGTAGTATAGGTAGCGGAGTGTTCGATGAGCAGTTCTTC. Its translation is CASSIGSGVFDEQFF. The variable domain in full, with the rest retrieved from reference TRBV19 and TRBJ2-1, is DGGITQSPKYLFRKEGQNVTLSCEQNLNHDAMYWYRQDPGQGLRLIYYSQIVNDFQKGDIAEGYSVSREKKESFPLTVTSAQKNPTAFYLCASSIGSGVFDEQFFGPGTRLTVL.

This clone was recorded many times. The CDR3 loop reads CASSYDREGYTF. The CDR3 DNA sequence: TGTGCCAGCAGTTACGACAGGGAGGGCTACACCTTC. This chain links TRBV6-5 with TRBJ1-2, with 7 bases that match TRBD1. Germline values: CDR1 MNHEY, CDR2 SVGAGI. V was pared by 2 bases and J by 8 bases, with 2 bases of the junction left unmatched. The CDR3 sequence is 12 residues long.

J is TRBJ1-1 and V is TRBV5-6, with 9 positions matching TRBD1. The CDR3 has 19 residues. Germline trimming cut 4 bases from V and 4 bases from J; bases unmatched to any gene: 20. The germline gives CDR1 SGHDT, CDR2 YYEEEE. Here the CDR3 reads CASSRLASTGGGYSTEAFF. The CDR3 nucleotides are TGTGCCAGCAGCCGTTTGGCCAGTACAGGGGGCGGATATAGCACTGAAGCTTTCTTT. The full variable domain, its missing parts supplied by reference TRBV5-6 and TRBJ1-1, is DAGVTQSPTHLIKTRGQQVTLRCSPKSGHDTVSWYQQALGQGPQFIFQYYEEEERQRGNFPDRFSGHQFPNYSSELNVNALLLGDSALYLCASSRLASTGGGYSTEAFFGQGTRLTVV.

The chain couples TRBV30 to TRBJ2-7; 8 bases match TRBD1. The CDR3 contains 14 residues. After removal of 1 base from V and 6 bases from J, the junction contained 8 bases not matched to a gene. CDR1 and CDR2 from the germline V gene are GTSNPN and SVGIG (reference sequence). CDR3 sequence reads: CAWSGRQGFSEQYF. CDR3 DNA: TGTGCCTGGAGTGGCCGACAGGGGTTCAGCGAGCAGTACTTC.

This clone was picked up a small number of times. V and J are TRBV5-8 and TRBJ1-5, with TRBD1 identical over 9 bases. Looked up from germline, CDR1 is SGHTS and CDR2 is YDEGEE. Unmatched junction bases numbered 3, after V lost 3 bases and J lost 2 bases. The CDR3 covers 15 residues. The CDR3 DNA is TGTGCCAGCAGCTGGGGGACAGGGCGCAATCAGCCCCAGCATTTT. This sequence encodes CASSWGTGRNQPQHF.

The J gene is TRBJ2-1, the V gene TRBV6-4, with 9 positions matching TRBD2. Germline values: CDR1 MRHNA, CDR2 SNTAGT. The trim removed 5 bases at V and 0 bases at J, leaving 5 bases unmatched. CDR3 length equals 16 residues. The DNA for the CDR3 is TGTGCCAGCAGTCCCCTAGCGGGGCGCTCCTACAATGAGCAGTTCTTC. This translates into CASSPLAGRSYNEQFF.

V gene TRBV7-8 combines with J gene TRBJ1-5; TRBD1 aligns across 7 bases. CDR1 is SGHVS and CDR2 is FQNEAQ in the germline V gene. The CDR3 spans 14 residues. With V trimmed by 1 base and J by 5 bases, 2 bases remained unmatched. CDR3 sequence (DNA): TGTGCCAGCAGCTTAGGCAGGGGGGATCAGCCCCAGCATTTT. The encoded protein is CASSLGRGDQPQHF.

This rearrangement joins TRBV10-2 to TRBJ2-3; 14 bases are shared with TRBD2. Germline CDR1 and CDR2: WSHSY and SAAADI. The CDR3 runs 16 residues. The ends lost 10 bases at V and 0 bases at J; junction bases unmatched: 6. The CDR3 loop reads CATRTSGGFSTDTQYF. The CDR3 coding sequence is TGCGCCACGCGGACTAGCGGGGGGTTTAGCACAGATACGCAGTATTTT.

This clone has just a few counts. The chain recombines TRBV30 with TRBJ2-3; 10 nucleotides match TRBD2. CDR1 and CDR2 from the germline V gene are GTSNPN and SVGIG (reference sequence). After removal of 1 base from V and 3 bases from J, the junction contained 7 bases not matched to a gene. The CDR3 is 16 residues long. The DNA of the CDR3 is TGTGCCTGGAGTGCCTCTAGCGGGAGTGGAACAGATACGCAGTATTTT. Its protein product is CAWSASSGSGTDTQYF. Variable domain in full (rest from reference TRBV30 and TRBJ2-3): SQTIHQWPATLVQPVGSPLSLECTVEGTSNPNLYWYRQAAGRGLQLLFYSVGIGQISSEVPQNLSASRPQDRQFILSSKKLLLSDSGFYLCAWSASSGSGTDTQYFGPGTRLTVL.

V gene TRBV6-5 combines with J gene TRBJ2-7, with 9 bases identical to TRBD1. The ends lost 2 bases at V and 7 bases at J; junction bases unmatched: 12. The CDR3 extends over 16 amino acids. Germline values: CDR1 MNHEY, CDR2 SVGAGI. The CDR3 sequence is CASSYLPGTGHKEQYF. In DNA, the CDR3 is TGTGCCAGCAGTTACCTCCCGGGGACAGGGCACAAAGAGCAGTACTTC.

The rearrangement joins TRBV5-4 to TRBJ1-1, with D perhaps matching TRBD1 (5 bases). Germline values: CDR1 SGHNT, CDR2 YYREEE (reference sequence). Trimming removed 4 bases from V and 5 bases from J, with 18 bases in between. This CDR3 has 15 residues. CDR3 nucleotide sequence: TGTGCCAGCAGCCTCGGCGGCAGGGTTGTGACTGAAGCTTTCTTT. Its translation is CASSLGGRVVTEAFF.